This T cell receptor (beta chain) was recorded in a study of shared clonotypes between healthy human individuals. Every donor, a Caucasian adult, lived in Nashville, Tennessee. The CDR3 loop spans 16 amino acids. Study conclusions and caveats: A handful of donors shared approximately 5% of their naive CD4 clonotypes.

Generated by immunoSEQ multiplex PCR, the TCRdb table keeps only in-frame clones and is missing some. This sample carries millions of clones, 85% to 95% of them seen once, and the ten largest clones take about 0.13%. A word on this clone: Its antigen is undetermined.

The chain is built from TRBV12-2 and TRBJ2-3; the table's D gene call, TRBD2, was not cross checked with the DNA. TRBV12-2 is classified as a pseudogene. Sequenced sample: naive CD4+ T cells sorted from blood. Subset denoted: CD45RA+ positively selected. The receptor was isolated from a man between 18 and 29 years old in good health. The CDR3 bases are TGTGCAAGTCGCTTAGCGTACCTAGCCCGCACAGATACGCAGTATTTT. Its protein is CASRLAYLARTDTQYF.